Detailed here is one T cell receptor beta chain. Measured with immunoSEQ multiplex PCR; TCRdb has only the in-frame clones, and not every one. The sample consists of about 150,000 clones, approximately 86% of them appearing once. CDR3 length equals 14 residues. V gave up 6 bases and J gave up 3 bases; unmatched junction bases: 7. CDR1 is MNHEY and CDR2 is SVGAGI in the germline V gene. This sample is part of a study of cytomegalovirus exposure and HLA in healthy donors. Sequencing was performed on PBMCs. The receptor was isolated from a man aged 18 to 29 in good health and CMV-seropositive. This chain uses TRBV6-5 with TRBJ1-2; TRBD1 matches 7 bases. CDR3 amino acids: CASRKGGADYGYTF. In nucleotides, the CDR3 is TGTGCCAGCAGGAAAGGGGGCGCCGACTATGGCTACACCTTC.